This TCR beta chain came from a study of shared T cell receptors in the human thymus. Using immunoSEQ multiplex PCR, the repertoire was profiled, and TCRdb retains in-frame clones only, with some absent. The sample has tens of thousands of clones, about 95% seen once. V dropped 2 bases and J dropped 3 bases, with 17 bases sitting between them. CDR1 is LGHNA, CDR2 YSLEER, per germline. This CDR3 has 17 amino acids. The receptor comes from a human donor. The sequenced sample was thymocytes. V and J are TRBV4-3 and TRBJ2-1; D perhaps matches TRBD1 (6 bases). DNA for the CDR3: TGCGCCAGCAGCCAATCGAGTTGGTACAGGGTCTACAATGAGCAGTTCTTC. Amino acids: CASSQSSWYRVYNEQFF.